The 29 T cell receptor beta chains below all came from one sample that was sequenced in a study of PD-1 blockade in classical Hodgkin lymphoma (dated by TCRdb to 2018 to 2020). Library creation used the immunoSEQ multiplex PCR assay. Entries here come from immuneACCESS through TCRdb and include only in-frame sequences with V and J called. Some clones fail to appear in such tables; in the studies checked, an unresolved V gene covers under half of the shortfall, and the cause of the remainder is unknown. The table for this sample lists roughly 7,800 clones; 60% to 80% of them were counted only once. Of the sample, 30% to 45% falls within the top ten clones. The sample's time point label, in plain terms: cycle 4 day 1 (C4D1), after five to seven weeks of nivolumab. Every trial patient had relapsed after autologous stem cell transplantation, and cohorts A, B and C differed in prior brentuximab vedotin exposure. Magnetic negative selection with a Miltenyi CD8+ T cell isolation kit was used to purify CD8+ T cells from thawed PBMCs.

Sequencing used CD8+ T cells from blood, obtained before the fourth cycle of nivolumab. These receptors all come from a human donor with classical Hodgkin lymphoma.

This rearrangement joins TRBV2 to TRBJ2-1; 9 nucleotides align to TRBD2. Germline-derived CDR1 and CDR2 are SNHLY and FYNNEI. J was trimmed by 0 bases and V by 6 bases; bases with no gene match: 15. The CDR3 extends over 19 amino acids. CDR3 nucleotides: TGTGCCAGCAGACGCATGGGACTAGCACCTCCGAGCTCCTACAATGAGCAGTTCTTC. This translates into CASRRMGLAPPSSYNEQFF.

The chain is built from TRBV13 and TRBJ2-1; TRBD1 is a possible D gene (5 bases). CDR1 PRHDT and CDR2 FYEKMQ come from the germline V gene (reference sequence). The V end was cut by 1 base, the J end by 4 bases, with 17 bases between. This CDR3 region has 17 residues. The CDR3 is CASSLAGAHPTYNEQFF. The CDR3 coding sequence is TGTGCCAGCAGCTTAGCTGGGGCGCACCCCACATACAATGAGCAGTTCTTC.

The chain links TRBV10-2 to TRBJ1-5; TRBD1 matches at 10 bases. V lost 2 bases, J lost 0 bases, and 1 base stayed unmatched. The CDR3 runs 16 residues. The V gene's germline CDR1 is WSHSY and CDR2 SAAADI. The CDR3 region has the DNA TGCGCCAGCAGTGAGGGGACAGGGGTTAGCAATCAGCCCCAGCATTTT. It yields the protein CASSEGTGVSNQPQHF.

This chain joins TRBV10-3 and TRBJ2-1; a weak D match, TRBD1 (5 bases). CDR1 and CDR2 (germline): ENHRY, SYGVKD. The CDR3 is 13 amino acids. Trimming shortened V by 9 bases and J by 0 bases, and 9 bases separated the two germline ends. CDR3 nucleotides: TGTGCCATACAGGACCTCTCCTACAATGAGCAGTTCTTC. This gives the protein CAIQDLSYNEQFF.

V is TRBV5-6 and J is TRBJ2-1; D is unresolved. The V end lost 2 bases, the J end lost 0 bases, and 9 bases lay between the germline ends. The CDR3 totals 15 residues. From germline, CDR1 is SGHDT and CDR2 YYEEEE. The CDR3 loop is CASSLTPISYNEQFF. Here the CDR3 DNA reads TGTGCCAGCAGCTTAACCCCAATCTCCTACAATGAGCAGTTCTTC. Combining the CDR3 with reference TRBV5-6 and TRBJ2-1 gives the whole variable domain DAGVTQSPTHLIKTRGQQVTLRCSPKSGHDTVSWYQQALGQGPQFIFQYYEEEERQRGNFPDRFSGHQFPNYSSELNVNALLLGDSALYLCASSLTPISYNEQFFGPGTRLTVL.

The J gene is TRBJ1-5, the V gene TRBV7-9, with 8 bases matching TRBD1. With V trimmed by 6 bases and J by 4 bases, 8 bases remained unmatched. The CDR3 extends over 15 amino acids. CDR1 is SEHNR, CDR2 FQNEAQ, per germline (reference sequence). CDR3 loop: CASSIGQGTNQPQHF. DNA for the CDR3: TGTGCCAGCAGTATAGGACAGGGAACTAATCAGCCCCAGCATTTT.

The chain's CDR3 is CASSLRGLTLGNEQFF. The CDR3 DNA reads as TGTGCCAGCAGCTTAAGGGGGCTTACTCTTGGGAATGAGCAGTTCTTC. The gene calls are TRBV5-8 and TRBJ2-1, with 7 positions matching TRBD1. V lost 2 bases and J lost 7; bases outside the gene matches: 12. Germline V gene data show CDR1 as SGHTS and CDR2 as YDEGEE. CDR3 length: 16 amino acids.

The chain uses TRBV7-6 and TRBJ1-1; the D gene is possibly TRBD1 (5 bases). The CDR3 totals 19 residues. V was shortened by 1 base and J by 0 bases, with 21 bases between the two germline ends. Germline V gives CDR1 SGHVS, CDR2 FNYEAQ. The CDR3 DNA follows: TGTGCCAGCAGCTTAGAATTGGCAGGGAGTTTTCGGTTGAACACTGAAGCTTTCTTT. This encodes CASSLELAGSFRLNTEAFF.

The chain uses TRBV7-3 and TRBJ2-3; D gene ambiguous. CDR1 and CDR2 (germline): SGHTA, FQGTGA. This CDR3 has 17 residues. V lost 5 bases to trimming and J lost 0 bases, with 18 bases between them. The CDR3 sequence is CASSLNPDGSSTDTQYF. CDR3 nucleotide sequence: TGTGCCAGCAGCCTCAATCCGGACGGTTCTAGCACAGATACGCAGTATTTT.

This rearrangement joins TRBV7-9 to TRBJ1-5, with D perhaps TRBD1 (6 bases). CDR1 is SEHNR and CDR2 is FQNEAQ in the germline V gene (reference sequence). This CDR3 region has 16 residues. V lost 0 bases to trimming and J lost 7 bases, with 16 bases between them. DNA for the CDR3: TGTGCCAGCAGCTTAGCTCGGGGGGGCCGGCTGCAGCCCCAGCATTTT. Amino acids: CASSLARGGRLQPQHF.

The chain couples TRBV27 to TRBJ2-2, with D possibly matching TRBD1 (8 bases). The V end lost 6 bases, the J end lost 2 bases, and 19 bases lay between the germline ends. The CDR3 is 17 residues long. From germline, CDR1 is MNHEY and CDR2 SMNVEV (reference sequence). CDR3 coding DNA: TGTGCCAGCAGCTCTCTGGGAGGGACAGGCAACACCGGGGAGCTGTTTTTT. As protein: CASSSLGGTGNTGELFF.

This chain connects TRBV19 to TRBJ1-2; 7 bases are a match to TRBD1. Germline CDR1 is LNHDA and CDR2 is SQIVND (reference sequence). CDR3 length: 16 amino acids. V lost 0 bases, J lost 4 bases, and 8 bases stayed unmatched. The CDR3 protein is CASSIEITGARYGYTF. Here the CDR3 DNA reads TGTGCCAGTAGTATAGAGATAACAGGGGCCCGCTATGGCTACACCTTC.

This chain joins TRBV4-2 and TRBJ2-7, with TRBD2 matching over 8 bases. J was trimmed by 4 bases and V by 0 bases; bases with no gene match: 2. The germline CDR1 and CDR2 sequences are LGHNA and YNFKEQ. The CDR3 consists of 14 residues. The CDR3 coding sequence is TGTGCCAGCAGCCAAGAAGCGGGAGTTTACGAGCAGTACTTC. Translation gives CASSQEAGVYEQYF.

V is TRBV11-3 and J is TRBJ2-1; D possibly corresponds to TRBD2 (6 bases). Germline assignment: CDR1 SGHNT and CDR2 YENEEA. This CDR3 is 18 amino acids long. V shed 0 bases and J shed 0 bases, with 15 bases lying between them. The CDR3 bases are TGTGCCAGCAGCTTAGAAGTCTGGGGGGTCCGCTCCTACAATGAGCAGTTCTTC. Its translation is CASSLEVWGVRSYNEQFF.

This sequence joins TRBV10-2 and TRBJ1-6; 8 positions agree with TRBD1. With 9 bases clipped from V and 9 bases from J, the junction kept 22 bases outside the gene matches. The CDR3 covers 18 residues. Germline CDR1 is WSHSY and CDR2 is SAAADI. The CDR3 spells CARQLIQNPGGGGSPLHF. CDR3 sequence (DNA): TGCGCCAGACAACTCATCCAAAACCCAGGGGGCGGCGGTTCACCCCTCCACTTT.

This sequence joins TRBV19 and TRBJ1-5; 9 bases map to TRBD1. Germline assignment: CDR1 LNHDA and CDR2 SQIVND (reference sequence). Trimming cost V 2 bases and J 4 bases; bases outside gene matches: 3. This CDR3 is built from 15 residues. The CDR3 DNA reads TGTGCCAGTAGTATATTCGGACAGGGGAATCAGCCCCAGCATTTT. It translates to CASSIFGQGNQPQHF.

V and J are TRBV12-5 and TRBJ2-1; no clear D. V gave up 6 bases and J gave up 8 bases, with 11 bases separating them. Looked up from germline, CDR1 is LGHNT and CDR2 is FRNRAP. The CDR3 contains 12 residues. This CDR3 is CASGRSGHEQFF. CDR3 coding DNA: TGTGCTAGTGGCCGCTCTGGGCATGAGCAGTTCTTC. Based on the CDR3 plus reference TRBV12-5 and TRBJ2-1, the full variable domain is DARVTQTPRHKVTEMGQEVTMRCQPILGHNTVFWYRQTMMQGLELLAYFRNRAPLDDSGMPKDRFSAEMPDATLATLKIQPSEPRDSAVYFCASGRSGHEQFFGPGTRLTVL.

This clone was counted once. The chain employs TRBV5-1 and TRBJ2-1; the match to TRBD1 covers 9 bases. The junction had 5 bases not matched to a gene; V was cut back by 0 bases and J by 7 bases. The CDR3 is 15 amino acids. Germline V gene data show CDR1 as SGHRS and CDR2 as YFSETQ. CDR3 sequence: CASSLEGQGRNEQFF. CDR3 coding DNA: TGCGCCAGCAGCTTGGAGGGACAGGGAAGGAATGAGCAGTTCTTC.

This chain connects TRBV2 to TRBJ2-3; 7 bases are shared with TRBD2. With 4 bases clipped from V and 7 bases from J, the junction kept 5 bases outside the gene matches. Germline lookup yields CDR1 SNHLY and CDR2 FYNNEI. The CDR3 runs to 13 residues. CDR3 sequence (DNA): TGTGCCAGCAGTGCTGGCGGGGGTTATACGCAGTATTTT. Translation: CASSAGGGYTQYF.

This chain connects TRBV6-5 to TRBJ2-4; 10 nucleotides align to TRBD2. This CDR3 spans 15 amino acids. Germline values: CDR1 MNHEY, CDR2 SVGAGI. The trim removed 4 bases at V and 4 bases at J, leaving 4 bases unmatched. The CDR3 loop reads CASSSNSGGKNIQYF. For the CDR3, the DNA is TGTGCCAGCAGTTCGAATAGCGGGGGGAAAAACATTCAGTACTTC.

This sequence joins TRBV7-2 and TRBJ1-1, with 10 bases aligning to TRBD1. Unmatched junction bases numbered 6, after V lost 6 bases and J lost 11 bases. The CDR3 length is 12 residues. Germline V gene lookup returns CDR1 SGHTA and CDR2 FQGNSA. The CDR3 reads CASRRDRGVAFF. The CDR3 bases are TGTGCCAGCAGGAGGGACAGGGGCGTCGCTTTCTTT. Based on the CDR3 plus reference TRBV7-2 and TRBJ1-1, the full variable domain is GAGVSQSPSNKVTEKGKDVELRCDPISGHTALYWYRQSLGQGLEFLIYFQGNSAPDKSGLPSDRFSAERTGGSVSTLTIQRTQQEDSAVYLCASRRDRGVAFFGQGTRLTVV.

The V call is TRBV5-5, the J call TRBJ2-1, with 8 bases fitting TRBD1. The CDR3 covers 14 residues. CDR1 and CDR2 from the germline V gene are SGHKS and YYEKEE (reference sequence). The junction had 7 bases not matched to a gene; V was cut back by 4 bases and J by 7 bases. CDR3 coding DNA: TGTGCCAGCAGCCAAACCAGGGGGCATAATGAGCAGTTCTTC. It translates to CASSQTRGHNEQFF.

The chain links TRBV30 to TRBJ2-2; possibly TRBD2 for D (6 bases). V lost 2 bases, J lost 8 bases, and 12 bases lay in between. CDR1 GTSNPN and CDR2 SVGIG come from the germline V gene (reference sequence). This CDR3 region has 13 residues. CDR3 in amino acids: CAWSRRALGELFF. The CDR3 nucleotides are TGTGCCTGGAGTAGGAGGGCTTTGGGGGAGCTGTTTTTT.

The chain employs TRBV11-3 and TRBJ2-1; D is unresolved. The germline CDR1 and CDR2 sequences are SGHNT and YENEEA. V was cut by 6 bases and J by 3 bases, with 9 bases left in between. CDR3 length: 13 amino acids. Here the CDR3 reads CASSRRGYNEQFF. The CDR3 DNA is TGTGCCAGCAGTCGGCGCGGCTACAATGAGCAGTTCTTC.

J is TRBJ1-2 and V is TRBV19, with D tentatively TRBD1 (5 bases). In germline, CDR1 is LNHDA, CDR2 SQIVND (reference sequence). The CDR3 length is 16 residues. V gave up 4 bases and J gave up 2 bases, with 17 bases separating them. CDR3 amino acids: CASSNPGGDINYGYTF. CDR3 nucleotide sequence: TGTGCCAGTAGTAACCCTGGGGGAGACATAAACTATGGCTACACCTTC.

This chain joins TRBV19 and TRBJ2-2; perhaps D is TRBD1 or TRBD2 (5 bases each). This CDR3 is 19 amino acids long. The germline V and J ends were trimmed by 0 bases and 3 bases, with 20 bases remaining between them. Germline CDR1 reads LNHDA; CDR2 reads SQIVND (reference sequence). CDR3 bases: TGTGCCAGTAGTATAGAAGTAGGGGACCCAAGCCTATACACCGGGGAGCTGTTTTTT. Its protein product is CASSIEVGDPSLYTGELFF.

This rearrangement joins TRBV4-1 to TRBJ1-2; a weak D match, TRBD1 (5 bases). V lost 1 base and J 3 bases, leaving 12 bases between the germline ends. CDR1 is MGHRA and CDR2 is YSYEKL in the germline V gene. The CDR3 loop spans 15 amino acids. CDR3 amino acids: CASSQVSRVDYGYTF. In DNA form, the CDR3 reads TGCGCCAGCAGCCAAGTCTCCAGGGTCGACTATGGCTACACCTTC.

V is TRBV7-9 and J is TRBJ1-1, with no clear D. The CDR3 contains 14 residues. The germline gives CDR1 SEHNR, CDR2 FQNEAQ (reference sequence). Deletions cut 5 bases from V and 3 bases from J, with 13 bases between. CDR3 region: CASSLSGSHTEAFF. The CDR3 coding sequence is TGTGCCAGCAGCCTAAGCGGCAGCCACACTGAAGCTTTCTTT.

The rearrangement uses TRBV7-5 and TRBJ2-7; the table calls TRBD1, which could not be checked here. TRBV7-5 is a documented pseudogene. CDR3 length: 16 amino acids. CDR3 in amino acids: CASSLTGTGISYEQYF. CDR3 bases: TGTGCCAGCAGTTTAACCGGGACAGGGATCTCCTACGAGCAGTACTTC.